This T cell receptor (beta chain) comes out of a study of T cell repertoires in cytomegalovirus infection. Study details: Matching HLA type, along with CMV infection, was indicated by public TCR beta signatures.

The CDR3 totals 15 residues. Germline CDR1 is MNHEY and CDR2 is SMNVEV (reference sequence). Trimming took 5 bases from V and 4 from J; bases not matched to a gene: 10. Turning to this clonotype: Its antigen is as yet unknown.

From the reads, TCRdb called clonotypes with MiXCR, one entry per CDR3 protein. Found here are about 310,000 distinct CDR3 sequences, roughly a sixth of them singletons; the top ten hold 12%. Findings of the study overall: Across the ex vivo response, the dominant clonotypes were HLA-C-restricted CMV-specific TCR beta clonotypes. CMV carriers having the relevant HLA were flagged by cumulative public TCR beta family frequency.

The receptor's source is a human donor in good health (CMV status not recorded). Some clones in this sample may be carry-over from other donors' samples. The sequenced material came from PBMCs. The V and J genes are TRBV27 and TRBJ1-2; 7 bases align to TRBD1. The CDR3 sequence: CASSTGTDRLYGYTF. CDR3 sequence (DNA): TGTGCCAGCAGTACCGGGACAGATAGGCTCTATGGCTACACCTTC.